The 26 T cell receptor beta chains given below trace back to one sample, sequenced in a study of post-analysis software for immune sequencing data. The library was made from cDNA and included unique molecular identifiers. TCRdb passed the PCR reads through MiXCR, listing each CDR3 protein once. The sample has 600,000 to 700,000 distinct CDR3 sequences, 59% seen once. Their antigens are not known. Study-wide results and limits: Patients used about 5 TRBV segments, including TRBV5-6, TRBV5-1 and TRBV20-1, more often than controls.

Input material: blood. The source is a girl aged 2-10 years with multiple sclerosis.

The chain employs TRBV21-1 and TRBJ2-5; TRBD1, the D gene given by the table, was not confirmed from the DNA. TRBV21-1 is noted as a pseudogene. CDR3 size: 17 residues. CDR3 DNA: TGTGCCAGCAGCAAAGGGGGGGGAGGGGCGCTGCAAGAGACCCAGTACTTC. It yields the protein CASSKGGGGALQETQYF.

The V call is TRBV6-6, the J call TRBJ2-1; possible D gene TRBD1, 5 bases. Between the trimmed V and J ends, which lost 4 bases and 3 bases, there was a span of 19 bases. The CDR3 sequence is 17 residues long. Germline V gene data show CDR1 as MNHNY and CDR2 as SVGAGI (reference sequence). The CDR3 sequence: CASSCYRWLYIYNEQFF. The CDR3, as DNA: TGTGCCAGCAGTTGTTACAGGTGGCTCTACATCTACAATGAGCAGTTCTTC.

This chain connects TRBV7-2 to TRBJ1-1; D remains unclear. Germline V lookup: CDR1 SGHTA, CDR2 FQGNSA. This CDR3 is built from 14 residues. The V gene lost 2 bases and the J gene lost 2 bases, with 9 bases spanning the gap. The CDR3 nucleotides read TGTGCCAGCAGCTTAAGTGGGGATAACACTGAAGCTTTCTTT. Protein sequence: CASSLSGDNTEAFF.

This sequence joins TRBV12-3 or TRBV12-4 and TRBJ2-6; D possibly uses TRBD1 or TRBD2 (5 bases each). Trimming pared 2 bases from V and 4 bases from J, leaving 21 bases between. This CDR3 contains 19 residues. CDR3 in amino acids: CASSLSFRGPAAGANVLTF. CDR3 nucleotides: TGTGCCAGCAGTTTAAGTTTCCGGGGACCCGCTGCGGGGGCCAACGTCCTGACTTTC.

The J gene is TRBJ1-6, the V gene TRBV27; possibly TRBD1 for D (5 bases). The germline V and J ends were trimmed by 5 bases and 2 bases, with 19 bases remaining between them. The germline gives CDR1 MNHEY, CDR2 SMNVEV (reference sequence). The CDR3 runs to 18 residues. As DNA, the CDR3 is TGTGCCAGCAGTCCGATAGGGGAGGGAAGTACCTATAATTCACCCCTCCACTTT. It is translated as CASSPIGEGSTYNSPLHF.

Only a few counts were recorded for this clonotype. The chain has TRBV3-1 and TRBJ2-1, with D hard to call. Trimming took 2 bases from V and 5 from J, leaving 10 bases between them. The CDR3 has 14 amino acids. Germline V gene lookup returns CDR1 LGHDT and CDR2 YNNKEL (reference sequence). DNA for the CDR3: TGTGCCAGCAGCCAACTACCGACGGACAATGAGCAGTTCTTC. This translates into CASSQLPTDNEQFF.

The chain has TRBV29-1 and TRBJ1-2, with D unclear. With 5 bases removed from V and 0 bases from J, the gap between germline ends came to 16 bases. CDR1 is SQVTM, CDR2 ANQGSEA, per germline. This CDR3 comprises 15 residues. The CDR3 DNA reads TGCAGCGTTAGGGATCGAGTAGAACCTAACTATGGCTACACCTTC. It encodes CSVRDRVEPNYGYTF.

The V gene is TRBV7-2, the J gene TRBJ2-1, with D possibly being TRBD2 (5 bases). Germline CDR1 and CDR2: SGHTA and FQGNSA. The ends were cut back, 5 bases at V and 7 bases at J, with 15 bases in the middle. The CDR3 sequence is 14 residues long. CDR3 DNA sequence: TGTGCCAGCAGCGACCGGGGTCTCCGTAATGAGCAGTTCTTC. It translates to CASSDRGLRNEQFF.

The chain joins TRBV12-3 or TRBV12-4 to TRBJ2-4; D is ambiguous. This CDR3 is 14 amino acids long. Trimming shortened V by 2 bases and J by 1 base, and 6 bases separated the two germline ends. The CDR3 DNA reads TGTGCCAGCAGTTTACGACCTGCCAAAAACATTCAGTACTTC. Protein: CASSLRPAKNIQYF.

J is TRBJ2-1 and V is TRBV2, with 7 nucleotides matching TRBD2. This CDR3 is built from 13 residues. J was trimmed by 8 bases and V by 6 bases; bases with no gene match: 7. The V gene's germline CDR1 is SNHLY and CDR2 FYNNEI. The CDR3 bases are TGTGCCAGCAGCGGCGGGAGAGGCGATGAGCAGTTCTTC. Its protein is CASSGGRGDEQFF.

This clonotype was counted a single time. V gene TRBV7-9 combines with J gene TRBJ2-7; unclear D gene. Looked up from germline, CDR1 is SEHNR and CDR2 is FQNEAQ (reference sequence). V was pared by 5 bases and J by 7 bases, with 18 bases between. The CDR3 consists of 14 residues. DNA of the CDR3: TGTGCCAGCAGCCCCAGGACGGTATCCAATGAGCAGTACTTC. Translating it yields CASSPRTVSNEQYF.

The sample holds a few counts of this clonotype. Here the CDR3 reads CASSLAGTRYGYTF. CDR3 nucleotide sequence: TGTGCCAGCAGTTTAGCAGGGACCCGCTATGGCTACACCTTC. The genes are TRBV12-3 or TRBV12-4 and TRBJ1-2; a weak D match, TRBD1 (5 bases). V lost 0 bases and J lost 4, with 9 bases in between. The CDR3 loop spans 14 amino acids.

This clonotype turned up a few times. The chain links TRBV6-2 or TRBV6-3 to TRBJ2-1; TRBD2 matches 8 bases. This CDR3 is built from 15 residues. The germline CDR1 and CDR2 sequences are MNHEY and SVGEGT. J was trimmed by 9 bases and V by 6 bases; bases with no gene match: 13. The CDR3, as DNA: TGTGCCAGCAGCCGGACTAGCCCGAGACCGGGTGAGCAGTTCTTC. It yields the protein CASSRTSPRPGEQFF.

This clonotype was seen once. The rearrangement joins TRBV7-2 to TRBJ2-3, with D possibly being TRBD1 (6 bases). V lost 4 bases and J lost 0, with 17 bases in between. Per germline, CDR1 SGHTA and CDR2 FQGNSA. The CDR3 loop spans 17 amino acids. The CDR3 loop is CASSSPLGHSSTDTQYF. CDR3 DNA: TGTGCCAGCAGCTCCCCTCTGGGACATTCTAGCACAGATACGCAGTATTTT.

The CDR3 reads CASSSPDTYGYTF. The CDR3 nucleotides read TGTGCCAGCAGCTCACCGGACACCTATGGCTACACCTTC. The chain combines TRBV7-2 with TRBJ1-2; TRBD1 might be the D (5 bases). CDR3 length: 13 amino acids. Germline CDR1 is SGHTA and CDR2 is FQGNSA. V was shortened by 4 bases and J by 4 bases, with 10 bases between the two germline ends. Drawing the rest from reference TRBV7-2 and TRBJ1-2, the complete variable domain is GAGVSQSPSNKVTEKGKDVELRCDPISGHTALYWYRQSLGQGLEFLIYFQGNSAPDKSGLPSDRFSAERTGGSVSTLTIQRTQQEDSAVYLCASSSPDTYGYTFGSGTRLTVV.

This clonotype was observed a handful of times. The J gene is TRBJ2-1, the V gene TRBV9; unclear D gene. This CDR3 has 12 amino acids. Trimming took off 4 bases at V and 11 bases at J, with 13 bases between the two ends. Germline-derived CDR1 and CDR2 are SGDLS and YYNGEE. The CDR3 sequence is CASSPSPLQQFF. In DNA form, the CDR3 reads TGTGCCAGCAGCCCGAGCCCCCTTCAGCAGTTCTTC. Filled out from reference TRBV9 and TRBJ2-1, the complete variable domain reads DSGVTQTPKHLITATGQRVTLRCSPRSGDLSVYWYQQSLDQGLQFLIQYYNGEERAKGNILERFSAQQFPDLHSELNLSSLELGDSALYFCASSPSPLQQFFGPGTRLTVL.

CDR3 protein: CASSGSQEKNTEAFF. In DNA, the CDR3 is TGCGCCAGCAGCGGATCACAAGAGAAAAACACTGAAGCTTTCTTT. V is TRBV5-1 and J is TRBJ1-1; no reliable D call. The germline V gene has CDR1 SGHRS and CDR2 YFSETQ. The CDR3 totals 15 residues. The V end was cut by 4 bases, the J end by 2 bases, with 15 bases between.

This clonotype was counted between two and nine times. The chain carries TRBV12-3 or TRBV12-4 and TRBJ2-5; perhaps TRBD1 as D (5 bases). The length of the CDR3 is 13 residues. V was shortened by 8 bases and J by 2 bases, with 12 bases between the two germline ends. The CDR3 protein is CASGEQAQETQYF. CDR3 coding DNA: TGTGCCAGCGGTGAACAGGCTCAAGAGACCCAGTACTTC.

This clonotype was seen a few times. The chain couples TRBV5-1 to TRBJ2-5, with D possibly called TRBD1 or TRBD2 (5 bases each). The last part of the DNA fits TRBJ2-7 better; the J call may be wrong. The CDR3 loop spans 14 amino acids. The germline gives CDR1 SGHRS, CDR2 YFSETQ. CDR3 DNA: TGCGCCAGCAGAGCAACCGGGGCCTTCTACGAGCAGTACTTC. This translates into CASRATGAFYEQYF.

V and J are TRBV5-8 and TRBJ1-1; TRBD1 might be the D (6 bases). The V and J ends lost 1 base and 11 bases respectively, with 12 bases between them. This CDR3 is built from 12 residues. Germline-derived CDR1 and CDR2 are SGHTS and YDEGEE. CDR3 DNA: TGTGCCAGCAGCTTGTTTTCAGGGGAGGCTTTCTTT. This codes for CASSLFSGEAFF.

The chain uses TRBV29-1 and TRBJ2-4; a weak D match, TRBD1 (6 bases). TRBJ2-7 explains the end of the DNA better; the J call may be wrong. Germline V lookup: CDR1 SQVTM, CDR2 ANQGSEA. The CDR3 runs to 12 residues. CDR3 sequence: CSVSGATYEQYF. CDR3 bases: TGCAGCGTTTCAGGGGCCACATACGAGCAGTACTTC.

This clonotype was detected only once. The chain is built from TRBV18 and TRBJ2-7; TRBD2 is a possible D gene (6 bases). V lost 3 bases to trimming and J lost 5 bases, with 14 bases between them. The CDR3 spans 14 residues. Germline-derived CDR1 and CDR2 are KGHSH and LQKENI. For the CDR3, the DNA is TGTGCCAGCTCACCGGGACTCAACAGCCACGAGCAGTACTTC. Encoded protein: CASSPGLNSHEQYF.

The CDR3 here is CASSQVGGGDTEAFF. Here the CDR3 DNA reads TGTGCCAGCAGCCAAGTAGGGGGTGGGGACACTGAAGCTTTCTTT. J is TRBJ1-1 and V is TRBV14, with TRBD1 as a possible D gene (6 bases). V was shortened by 1 base and J by 3 bases, with 12 bases between the two germline ends. Germline lookup yields CDR1 SGHDN and CDR2 FVKESK. This CDR3 spans 15 amino acids.

This chain joins TRBV14 and TRBJ1-2, with 8 bases matching TRBD1. The CDR3 length is 15 residues. Germline CDR1 is SGHDN and CDR2 is FVKESK. The trim removed 8 bases at V and 6 bases at J, leaving 14 bases unmatched. Here the CDR3 reads CASRRTGSTQDGYTF. In nucleotides, the CDR3 is TGTGCCAGCCGGAGGACAGGGTCCACTCAAGATGGCTACACCTTC.

The chain joins TRBV29-1 to TRBJ2-4; tentatively, D is TRBD1 (6 bases). Germline lookup yields CDR1 SQVTM and CDR2 ANQGSEA. CDR3 length equals 13 residues. The V gene lost 7 bases and the J gene lost 9 bases, with 19 bases spanning the gap. CDR3 DNA: TGCAGCGCAGAGAGTCAGGGGTTAGGCATTCAGTACTTC. Protein product: CSAESQGLGIQYF.

This sequence joins TRBV7-6 and TRBJ2-5; D possibly corresponds to TRBD1 (5 bases). This CDR3 region has 15 residues. With 3 bases removed from V and 2 bases from J, the gap between germline ends came to 13 bases. The germline V gene has CDR1 SGHVS and CDR2 FNYEAQ. CDR3 DNA sequence: TGTGCCAGCAGCTTCCCGGCAGGGCGGCAAGAGACCCAGTACTTC. Encoded protein: CASSFPAGRQETQYF. The whole variable domain, remainder taken from reference TRBV7-6 and TRBJ2-5, is GAGVSQSPRYKVTKRGQDVALRCDPISGHVSLYWYRQALGQGPEFLTYFNYEAQQDKSGLPNDRFSAERPEGSISTLTIQRTEQRDSAMYRCASSFPAGRQETQYFGPGTRLLVL.